The rows below give T cell receptor beta chains drawn from one sample of a study of blood T cell repertoires in COVID-19. Assay: immunoSEQ multiplex PCR; the TCRdb copy retains only in-frame clones and omits some. The data contain around 320,000 clones, 70% to 90% of them seen just once; the ten biggest clones take up 7.2%. The sample comprised peripheral blood. All receptors derive from a human donor in a cohort sampled during active COVID-19. CDR3s include the opening cysteine and the closing phenylalanine or tryptophan. D genes are given only for firm matches. The listing skips clone size in some rows; elsewhere it reads once, few, many or a size class.

cdr3_nt cdr3_aa v_call clone_size d_call j_call
TGTGCCAGCAGTTTAGCAAGGACTGTCTATGGCTACACCTTC CASSLARTVYGYTF TRBV28 - - TRBJ1-2
TGTGCCTGGAGTGAGGGCAGGGGGAATCAGCCCCAGCATTTT CAWSEGRGNQPQHF TRBV30 - TRBD1 TRBJ1-5
TGCAGCGTTCTCAGGGGGCTGACTGAAGCTTTCTTT CSVLRGLTEAFF TRBV29-1 - TRBD1 TRBJ1-1
TGTGCCAGCAGCCAGCGACTAGCGGGGCGTTCCGAGCAGTACTTC CASSQRLAGRSEQYF TRBV9 - TRBD2 TRBJ2-7
TGTGCCAGCAGTGATTTAGATCAGCCCCAGCATTTT CASSDLDQPQHF TRBV2 - - TRBJ1-5
TGTGCCAGCAGTTACGAGGGGGTGGGGGCAGGTCAGCCCCAGCATTTT CASSYEGVGAGQPQHF TRBV6-5 - - TRBJ1-5
TGTGCCAGCAGTCTGGGACTAGCGGACTGGGGTGGGGAGCTGTTTTTT CASSLGLADWGGELFF TRBV27 - TRBD2 TRBJ2-2
TGTGCCAGCAGCTTAAGGCGGAACAATCAGCCCCAGCATTTT CASSLRRNNQPQHF TRBV7-8 - - TRBJ1-5
TGTGCCAGTACAGGGGTAATTGAAACTGAAGCTTTCTTT CASTGVIETEAFF TRBV6-5 once TRBD1 TRBJ1-1
TGCGCCAGCAGCCCTGACAGATCCTACGAGCAGTACTTC CASSPDRSYEQYF TRBV4-1 - - TRBJ2-7
TGTGCCACCAGCACAATCACGGGAGGCTACACCGGGGAGCTGTTTTTT CATSTITGGYTGELFF TRBV15 - TRBD2 TRBJ2-2
TGTGCCAGCAGTAGAGTAAAACAGGGGCTCTATGGCTACACCTTC CASSRVKQGLYGYTF TRBV6-5 few TRBD1 TRBJ1-2
TGTGCCAGTAGCGCGGGGGCCCCGGAAACCGGGGAGCTGTTTTTT CASSAGAPETGELFF TRBV19 few - TRBJ2-2
TGTGCCGGGTTATCGGGACAGGGCTTTTATGGCTACACCTTC CAGLSGQGFYGYTF TRBV30 - TRBD1 TRBJ1-2
TGTGCCAGCTCACTCAGGGGACCCGGTCTATACAATGAGCAGTTCTTC CASSLRGPGLYNEQFF TRBV18 - - TRBJ2-1
TGCGCCAGCAGCTTGGGACAGCCTCTGAACACTGAAGCTTTCTTT CASSLGQPLNTEAFF TRBV5-1 - - TRBJ1-1
TGTGCCAGCAGCATCAGCCGGGACACTGAAGCTTTCTTT CASSISRDTEAFF TRBV6-6 - - TRBJ1-1
TGTGCCAGCACCCCGACTAGCGGGGGCCAAGAGACCCAGTACTTC CASTPTSGGQETQYF TRBV27 - TRBD2 TRBJ2-5
TGTGCCTGGAGAGACACAGGTACCTATGGCTACACCTTC CAWRDTGTYGYTF TRBV30 - - TRBJ1-2
TGTGCCAGCATTCGACAGAACACCGGGGAGCTGTTTTTT CASIRQNTGELFF TRBV5-6 - - TRBJ2-2
TGCGCCAGCAGTGAGGACAGTTCTAGCACAGATACGCAGTATTTT CASSEDSSSTDTQYF TRBV10-2 few - TRBJ2-3
TGTGCCAGCAGTACTCCAGGGAAGTCTGGCTACACCTTC CASSTPGKSGYTF TRBV28 - - TRBJ1-2
TGTGCCAGCAGCCCCGGGAGCTCAGATACGCAGTATTTT CASSPGSSDTQYF TRBV3-1/TRBV3-2 - - TRBJ2-3
TGCGCCAGCAGTGAGCGGGGAACTGAAGCTTTCTTT CASSERGTEAFF TRBV10-1 few - TRBJ1-1
TGTGCCAGCTCACCGGGACACATCTCTGGAAACACCATATATTTT CASSPGHISGNTIYF TRBV18 - - TRBJ1-3
TGTGCCAGCAGCTCCACGACAGTTTCAAATGAGCAGTTCTTC CASSSTTVSNEQFF TRBV11-2 - - TRBJ2-1
TGTGCCAGCCATGTAGGAGTCACCGGGGAGCTGTTTTTT CASHVGVTGELFF TRBV6-5 - - TRBJ2-2
TGCGCCAGCAGCTTGGCACTATTCGACAGGGGGGAAAACTATGGCTACACCTTC CASSLALFDRGENYGYTF TRBV5-1 few TRBD1 TRBJ1-2
TGTGCCACTACCGATAACTATGGCTACACCTTC CATTDNYGYTF TRBV12-3/TRBV12-4 - - TRBJ1-2
TGCAGCGTTGAAGATAGAAGGGGGAGCTATGAATCGAGGCTGTCTGAAGCTTTCTTT CSVEDRRGSYESRLSEAFF TRBV29-1 - - TRBJ1-1
TGTGCCAGCAGGCCCGACGCCGGGAACACCATATATTTT CASRPDAGNTIYF TRBV2 - - TRBJ1-3
TGTGCCAGCAGCCAAGATAGCGCGACGGGGGGGCAGACCCAGTACTTC CASSQDSATGGQTQYF TRBV4-2 - TRBD2 TRBJ2-5
TGTGCCAGCAGCTCGAACCAAGAAACTCACAGATCCGCCTTT CASSSNQETHRSAF TRBV7-9 - - TRBJ2-3
TGCGCCAGCAGCCAAGGACCGGGACAGGGGTTCTATGGCTACACCTTC CASSQGPGQGFYGYTF TRBV4-1 - TRBD1 TRBJ1-2
TGTGCCAGCTCACGCCGGGACAGGGAAGTCTACGAGCAGTACTTC CASSRRDREVYEQYF TRBV18 - TRBD1 TRBJ2-7
TGTGCCAGCAGCTTACAAAACAGGGGAAACTATGGCTACACCTTC CASSLQNRGNYGYTF TRBV5-6 - TRBD1 TRBJ1-2
TGCGCCAGCAGCCAACGGGCAGGGGACTCTGGAAACACCATATATTTT CASSQRAGDSGNTIYF TRBV5-1 - - TRBJ1-3
TGTGCCAGCAGCTTAGGGGCCCCACTCTATAATTCACCCCTCCACTTT CASSLGAPLYNSPLHF TRBV7-9 - - TRBJ1-6
TGCGCCAGCAGCCAATTCCTCCTAGCGGGGGGGCAGTTGGCAGATACGCAGTATTTT CASSQFLLAGGQLADTQYF TRBV4-1 once TRBD2 TRBJ2-3
TGTGCCAGCAGTTTTGCCGGAGGTGATCAGCCCCAGCATTTT CASSFAGGDQPQHF TRBV28 - - TRBJ1-5
TGTGCCAGCAGTTACGGGACACGTCAGGTTTCACCCCTCCACTTT CASSYGTRQVSPLHF TRBV6-5 - - TRBJ1-6
TGTGCCAGCAGTTACTCGGGCAGTAGGAACGAGCAGTACTTC CASSYSGSRNEQYF TRBV6-6 - - TRBJ2-7
TGTGCCAGCAGTTTTAATCCTAATCAACCCCAGCATTTT CASSFNPNQPQHF TRBV12-3/TRBV12-4 - - TRBJ1-5
TGCAGCGTTGGACAGGGGATATACACAGATACGCAGTATTTT CSVGQGIYTDTQYF TRBV29-1 - TRBD1 TRBJ2-3
TGTGCCAGCAGCTTCGACTTCGCCGGGGAGCTGTTTTTT CASSFDFAGELFF TRBV7-3 - - TRBJ2-2
TGTGCCAGCAGCCAAGTAAACAGGGAATACGAGCAGTACTTC CASSQVNREYEQYF TRBV3-1/TRBV3-2 - - TRBJ2-7
TGTGCCATCAGTGAGACGCCGGGACAGAACACTGAAGCTTTCTTT CAISETPGQNTEAFF TRBV10-3 - - TRBJ1-1
TGTGCCAGTACCGACCTGGCGGGGTTCACTGAAGCTTTCTTT CASTDLAGFTEAFF TRBV19 - - TRBJ1-1
TGTGCCAGCAGCGTATCACAGGTGAACACTGAAGCTTTCTTT CASSVSQVNTEAFF TRBV9 - - TRBJ1-1
TGTGCCAGCAGGCGGACAGGGGACTGGGACACTGAAGCTTTCTTT CASRRTGDWDTEAFF TRBV28 - TRBD1 TRBJ1-1
TGTGCTAGTGGCACCTTCGGACAGGGGGGGGACTACGAGCAGTACTTC CASGTFGQGGDYEQYF TRBV12-5 - TRBD1 TRBJ2-7
TGTGCCAGCAAAGCCGAGGCCCTGAGCTCCTACGAGCAGTACTTC CASKAEALSSYEQYF TRBV2 few - TRBJ2-7